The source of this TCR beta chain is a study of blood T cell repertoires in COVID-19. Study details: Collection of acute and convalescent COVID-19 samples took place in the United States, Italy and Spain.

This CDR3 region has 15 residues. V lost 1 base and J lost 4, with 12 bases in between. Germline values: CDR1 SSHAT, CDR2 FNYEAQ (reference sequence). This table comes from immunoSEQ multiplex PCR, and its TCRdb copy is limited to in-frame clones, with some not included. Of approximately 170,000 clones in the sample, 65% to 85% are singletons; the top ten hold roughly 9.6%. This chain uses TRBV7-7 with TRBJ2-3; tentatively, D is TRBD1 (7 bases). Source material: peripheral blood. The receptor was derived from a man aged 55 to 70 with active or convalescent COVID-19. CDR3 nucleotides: TGTGCCAGCAGCTTAGACGGCAGGGGGGCAGATACGCAGTATTTT. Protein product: CASSLDGRGADTQYF.